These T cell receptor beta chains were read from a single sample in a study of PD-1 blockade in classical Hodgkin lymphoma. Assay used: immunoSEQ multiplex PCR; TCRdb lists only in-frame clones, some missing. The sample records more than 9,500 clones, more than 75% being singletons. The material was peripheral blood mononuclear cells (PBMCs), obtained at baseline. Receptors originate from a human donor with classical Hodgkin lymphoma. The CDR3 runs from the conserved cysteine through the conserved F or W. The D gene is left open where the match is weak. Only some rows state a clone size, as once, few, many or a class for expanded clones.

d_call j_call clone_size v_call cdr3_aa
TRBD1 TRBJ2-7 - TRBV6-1 CASSEALPGGDSSYEQYF
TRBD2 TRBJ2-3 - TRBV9 CASSPPQAGPGNTQYF
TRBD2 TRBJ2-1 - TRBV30 CAWGGLAGHVQFF
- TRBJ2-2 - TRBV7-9 CASSLEWGADGELFF
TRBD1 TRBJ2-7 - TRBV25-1 CASSVTGQGYGQYF
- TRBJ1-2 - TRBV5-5 CASSLRVSDGYTF
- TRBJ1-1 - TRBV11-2 CASSIGAYKGGAFF
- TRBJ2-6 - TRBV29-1 CSVGEGGANVLTF
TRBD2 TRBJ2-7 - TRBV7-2 CASSPYPGLAVMGNEQYF
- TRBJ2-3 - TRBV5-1 CASSLAPRDTQYF
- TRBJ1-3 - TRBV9 CASIPLSSSGNTIYF
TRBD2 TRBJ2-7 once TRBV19 CASSGGPGEQYF
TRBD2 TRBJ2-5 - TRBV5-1 CASSYGTSGQETQYF
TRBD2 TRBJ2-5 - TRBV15 CATSRGGGGYQETQYF
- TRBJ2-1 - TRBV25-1 CASSEDGGRNEQFF
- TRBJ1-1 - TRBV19 CASSITGWTEAFF
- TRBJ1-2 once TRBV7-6 CASSGPKSRKTYGYTF
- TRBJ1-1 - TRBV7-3 CASSPGLLGTEAFF
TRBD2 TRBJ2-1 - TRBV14 CASSQVLGLAGGNTNEQFF
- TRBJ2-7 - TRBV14 CASGRGRYEQYF
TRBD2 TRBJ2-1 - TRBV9 CASSVVSGGAYEQFF
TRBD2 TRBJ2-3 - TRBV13 CASSSPGLAGGGPTDTQYF
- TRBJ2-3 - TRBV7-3 CASSSGLGGTDTQYF
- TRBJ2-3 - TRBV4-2 CASSPTPWDTQYF
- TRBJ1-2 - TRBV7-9 CASSLEAIQNGYTF
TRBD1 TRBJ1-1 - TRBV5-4 CASSLGGQGMNTEAFF
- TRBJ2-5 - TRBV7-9 CASDFPDPRIGQETQYF